These 16 T cell receptor beta chains share one sample of origin, sequenced in a study of blood T cells in healthy people across ages (dated by TCRdb to about 2015). Library prep was done by 5' RACE. Sequenced using an Illumina HiSeq 2500. A second PCR of roughly 6 to 11 cycles was run with a J-beta primer mix and a sample-barcoded 5' primer. The public reads were reprocessed in TCRdb via fastp at Q25 and MiXCR, keeping in-frame beta chains. CDR3 protein duplicates are merged, each entry listing the most common genes and DNA. This sample is represented by about 720,000 distinct CDR3 sequences; approximately 21% of them were singletons. The top ten hold about 20% of the sample. What was sequenced was blood. The receptors were sampled from a man between 65 and 80 years old in good health.

The CDR3 region is CASSLSPGGTYGYTF. CDR3 sequence (DNA): TGTGCCAGCAGTTTATCCCCAGGGGGAACGTATGGCTACACCTTC. The chain employs TRBV27 and TRBJ1-2; 7 nucleotides line up with TRBD1. V was clipped by 0 bases and J by 5 bases; unmatched bases: 6. CDR3 length: 15 residues. CDR1 is MNHEY and CDR2 is SMNVEV in the germline V gene (reference sequence).

The chain carries TRBV5-5 and TRBJ1-2; possible D gene TRBD1, 6 bases. The V gene lost 4 bases and the J gene lost 6 bases, with 34 bases spanning the gap. Per the germline V gene, CDR1 is SGHKS and CDR2 is YYEKEE (reference sequence). The CDR3 has 20 amino acids. Here the CDR3 DNA reads TGTGCCAGCAGCCTTATCCCGAGGGGGGTCCGCAGAAAGGGGGACGATGGCTACACCTTC. It codes for CASSLIPRGVRRKGDDGYTF.

The V and J genes are TRBV7-9 and TRBJ1-1; D perhaps matches TRBD1 (6 bases). Between the trimmed V and J ends, which lost 2 bases and 6 bases, there was a span of 10 bases. The germline V gene has CDR1 SEHNR and CDR2 FQNEAQ (reference sequence). The CDR3 has 13 amino acids. CDR3 loop: CASSLYEGAEAFF. CDR3 sequence (DNA): TGTGCCAGCAGCTTATATGAGGGGGCTGAAGCTTTCTTT.

CDR3 region: CASSSPGLGYTF. The DNA for the CDR3 is TGTGCCAGCAGCTCCCCAGGTCTTGGCTACACCTTC. The chain couples TRBV13 to TRBJ1-2, with unresolved D. The germline V and J ends were trimmed by 4 bases and 7 bases, with 10 bases remaining between them. The CDR3 is made up of 12 amino acids. Germline CDR1 PRHDT, CDR2 FYEKMQ (reference sequence).

This clonotype occurred a few times. The chain couples TRBV29-1 to TRBJ1-5; TRBD1 aligns across 10 bases. Germline V gene lookup returns CDR1 SQVTM and CDR2 ANQGSEA. J was trimmed by 6 bases and V by 6 bases; bases with no gene match: 11. The length of the CDR3 is 15 residues. This chain's CDR3 is CSVTGTGEVGQPQHF. CDR3 sequence (DNA): TGCAGCGTGACCGGGACAGGGGAAGTTGGTCAGCCCCAGCATTTT.

The rearrangement uses TRBV7-2 and TRBJ2-6; 9 nucleotides align to TRBD1. The CDR3 runs 17 residues. CDR1 SGHTA and CDR2 FQGNSA come from the germline V gene. The V segment lost 7 bases and the J segment 0 bases; nucleotides outside the gene matches: 7. The CDR3 region has the DNA TGTGCCAGCACCGAAACAGGGGGCCTCTCTGGGGCCAACGTCCTGACTTTC. This translates into CASTETGGLSGANVLTF.

V is TRBV28 and J is TRBJ2-5; unclear D gene. Germline-derived CDR1 and CDR2 are MDHEN and SYDVKM. The CDR3 runs 14 residues. V was clipped by 5 bases and J by 4 bases, with 14 bases between them. CDR3 sequence reads: CASSHGPSLETQYF. In DNA form, the CDR3 reads TGTGCCAGCAGTCACGGACCAAGTCTAGAGACCCAGTACTTC.

This chain links TRBV20-1 with TRBJ1-4; a weak D match, TRBD1 (6 bases). This CDR3 is built from 13 residues. V lost 3 bases and J lost 5, with 10 bases in between. Germline V CDR1 and CDR2: DFQATT, SNEGSKA (reference sequence). The CDR3, as DNA: TGCAGTGCTAGGGGACAACGCAATGAAAAACTGTTTTTT. Its translation: CSARGQRNEKLFF.

This chain links TRBV3-1 with TRBJ2-4; D gene unclear. V was cut by 0 bases and J by 9 bases, with 6 bases left in between. The CDR3 extends over 12 amino acids. Germline V gene lookup returns CDR1 LGHDT and CDR2 YNNKEL (reference sequence). In DNA form, the CDR3 reads TGTGCCAGCAGCCAAGAGAAATCCATTCAGTACTTC. Its protein product is CASSQEKSIQYF.

Notes on this clonotype: Germline and junction disagree at one end, which may indicate a read error. This chain uses TRBV28 with TRBJ2-5; 7 bases align to TRBD2. CDR3 length equals 16 residues. Germline CDR1 reads MDHEN; CDR2 reads SYDVKM. CDR3 DNA sequence: TGCGCCAGCAGTTTCCTAGCGGCCCGAACCCAAGAGACCCAGTACTTC. Translated, it gives CASSFLAARTQETQYF.

V is TRBV3-1 and J is TRBJ2-7; no clear D. V lost 0 bases to trimming and J lost 0 bases, with 6 bases between them. Germline V gene lookup returns CDR1 LGHDT and CDR2 YNNKEL (reference sequence). The CDR3 is 14 residues long. The CDR3 loop reads CASSQDGRSYEQYF. The CDR3 DNA sequence: TGTGCCAGCAGCCAAGATGGCCGCTCCTACGAGCAGTACTTC.

The chain links TRBV29-1 to TRBJ1-6; 9 bases agree with TRBD1. V gave up 5 bases and J gave up 10 bases; unmatched junction bases: 6. Germline V gives CDR1 SQVTM, CDR2 ANQGSEA. This CDR3 contains 13 residues. The CDR3 DNA is TGCAGCGTTAGTCGGGACAGGGACTCACCCCTCCACTTT. Translated, it gives CSVSRDRDSPLHF.

Many counts were recorded for this clonotype. The V call is TRBV21-1, the J call TRBJ1-4. TRBV21-1 is a pseudogene locus. CDR3 length equals 9 residues. CDR3 protein: CARDQKLFF. Here the CDR3 DNA reads TGTGCCCGCGATCAAAAACTGTTTTTT.

This clonotype showed up just a few times. The chain couples TRBV28 to TRBJ1-4; no clear D gene. The germline V and J ends were trimmed by 0 bases and 6 bases, with 8 bases remaining between them. CDR3 length: 14 amino acids. Germline V lookup: CDR1 MDHEN, CDR2 SYDVKM. The CDR3 DNA follows: TGTGCCAGCAGTTTATGGTCGGAGGATGAAAAACTGTTTTTT. It is translated as CASSLWSEDEKLFF.

This clonotype has just a few counts. CDR3 amino acids: CASSPTEGTEAFF. As DNA, the CDR3 is TGTGCCAGCTCACCGACCGAGGGGACTGAAGCTTTCTTT. This chain links TRBV18 with TRBJ1-1, with D perhaps TRBD1 (5 bases). Trimming cost V 3 bases and J 5 bases, with 10 bases left between them. CDR1 is KGHSH, CDR2 LQKENI, per germline. This CDR3 has 13 amino acids.

This sequence joins TRBV6-5 and TRBJ2-1; D gene uncertain. CDR3 size: 11 residues. The germline V gene has CDR1 MNHEY and CDR2 SVGAGI. Trimming shortened V by 8 bases and J by 5 bases, and 7 bases separated the two germline ends. The CDR3 DNA reads TGTGCCAGCTTCTTGCACAATGAGCAGTTCTTC. This translates into CASFLHNEQFF.